What follows are 15 T cell receptor beta chains derived from one specimen sequenced in a study of breast tumors, draining lymph nodes, adjacent tissues. TCRdb re-derived calls from the multiplex PCR reads in MiXCR, one entry per CDR3 protein. The sample holds under 350,000 distinct CDR3 sequences, around 30% seen once. Breast cancer patients provided tissue from their axillary draining lymph nodes. What was sequenced was axillary lymph node tissue. The receptor set was obtained from a female donor with breast cancer. Some clones in this sample may be carry-over from other donors' samples.

This clonotype was observed a handful of times. One end of the junction does not line up with germline, which may come from a read error. The chain combines TRBV2 with TRBJ2-3; a possible D gene is TRBD1 (5 bases). The CDR3 consists of 15 residues. Germline CDR1 SNHLY, CDR2 FYNNEI. DNA for the CDR3: TGTGCCAGCAGTATCTCGAGGCCCGACACAGGTACGCAGTATTTT. It translates to CASSISRPDTGTQYF.

The gene calls are TRBV27 and TRBJ2-5, with 11 bases fitting TRBD2. J lost 4 bases, V lost 6 bases, and 10 bases had no gene match. CDR1 and CDR2 from the germline V gene are MNHEY and SMNVEV (reference sequence). There are 16 residues in the CDR3. CDR3 protein: CASRDLSGRARETQYF. The CDR3 coding sequence is TGTGCCAGCAGAGACCTTAGCGGGAGGGCTCGAGAGACCCAGTACTTC.

The chain is built from TRBV20-1 and TRBJ1-1, with D perhaps TRBD1 (6 bases). V was cut by 4 bases and J by 6 bases, with 15 bases left in between. The CDR3 spans 13 residues. CDR1 is DFQATT and CDR2 is SNEGSKA in the germline V gene (reference sequence). Written as DNA, the CDR3 is TGCAGTGCTACAACATATGACAGGTCTGAAGCTTTCTTT. Translation gives CSATTYDRSEAFF.

At least ten counts were recorded for this clonotype. V gene TRBV2 combines with J gene TRBJ1-2; TRBD1 is a possible D gene (6 bases). Deletions cut 6 bases from V and 7 bases from J, with 15 bases between. The CDR3 has 13 amino acids. From germline, CDR1 is SNHLY and CDR2 FYNNEI. The CDR3 DNA sequence: TGTGCCAGCAGCGCCGGGACAAGCTTTGGCTACACCTTC. Amino acid sequence: CASSAGTSFGYTF.

In this sample, this clonotype turned up a few times. The rearrangement uses TRBV5-6 and TRBJ2-6; tentatively, D is TRBD2 (6 bases). The CDR3 spans 17 residues. Deletions cut 4 bases from V and 4 bases from J, with 18 bases between. Per the germline V gene, CDR1 is SGHDT and CDR2 is YYEEEE. The CDR3 DNA follows: TGTGCCAGCAGCGGCGGGACCACCACGAAAGGGGCCAACGTCCTGACTTTC. This translates into CASSGGTTTKGANVLTF.

The genes are TRBV9 and TRBJ2-7; D is unresolved. The CDR3 is made up of 11 amino acids. Trimming removed 3 bases at V and 3 bases at J, with 4 bases between. Germline V lookup: CDR1 SGDLS, CDR2 YYNGEE. DNA of the CDR3: TGTGCCAGCAGCGGGGACTACGAGCAGTACTTC. Translating gives CASSGDYEQYF.

This clonotype was observed once. This chain joins TRBV4-1 and TRBJ1-1, with D possibly matching TRBD1 (5 bases). The germline CDR1 and CDR2 sequences are MGHRA and YSYEKL. V was shortened by 0 bases and J by 1 base, with 9 bases between the two germline ends. The CDR3 is 15 amino acids. The CDR3 bases are TGCGCCAGCAGCCAAGACACAGGCAGGAACACTGAAGCTTTCTTT. Translating gives CASSQDTGRNTEAFF.

There are a few counts of this clonotype. A read error is possible here, since a much larger clone lies one base away. Here the CDR3 omits its conserved ending phenylalanine or tryptophan, so a read error is the likely source. This chain connects TRBV5-1 to TRBJ2-5; no reliable D call. V lost 5 bases and J 1 base, leaving 6 bases between the germline ends. CDR3 length: 12 residues. Per germline, CDR1 SGHRS and CDR2 YFSETQ. In DNA form, the CDR3 reads TGCGCCAGCAGAGCTCCCCAAGAGACCCAGTACTCC. Protein sequence: CASRAPQETQYS.

This clonotype has ten or more counts. The chain joins TRBV5-5 to TRBJ1-6; D unclear. The V end lost 0 bases, the J end lost 0 bases, and 7 bases lay between the germline ends. The CDR3 is 16 amino acids. CDR1 SGHKS and CDR2 YYEKEE come from the germline V gene (reference sequence). CDR3 residues: CASSLVASSYNSPLHF. For the CDR3, the DNA is TGTGCCAGCAGCTTGGTGGCGAGCTCCTATAATTCACCCCTCCACTTT.

Concerning this clonotype itself: The junction does not match germline at one end; this may be a read error. CDR3 bases: TGTGCCAGTCGACAGGCCTCTAGCACAGATGCGCAGTATTTT. The encoded protein is CASRQASSTDAQYF. The rearrangement links TRBV19 to TRBJ2-3; tentatively, D is TRBD1 (6 bases). This CDR3 is 14 amino acids long. Germline V lookup: CDR1 LNHDA, CDR2 SQIVND (reference sequence).

At least ten counts were recorded for this clonotype. The gene calls are TRBV9 and TRBJ1-3; 8 bases line up with TRBD1. Germline CDR1 is SGDLS and CDR2 is YYNGEE. Trimming removed 4 bases from V and 3 bases from J; junction bases left unmatched: 9. CDR3 length: 16 amino acids. CDR3 bases: TGTGCCAGCAGCCCGTTTCGACAGGGGTTTGGAAACACCATATATTTT. It encodes CASSPFRQGFGNTIYF. Full variable domain (rest looked up from reference TRBV9 and TRBJ1-3): DSGVTQTPKHLITATGQRVTLRCSPRSGDLSVYWYQQSLDQGLQFLIQYYNGEERAKGNILERFSAQQFPDLHSELNLSSLELGDSALYFCASSPFRQGFGNTIYFGEGSWLTVV.

This clonotype was counted many times. The chain joins TRBV4-2 to TRBJ2-1, with 10 positions matching TRBD2. The CDR3 spans 16 residues. Trimming at V came to 3 bases and at J to 0 bases, leaving 2 bases not matched to a gene. Germline lookup yields CDR1 LGHNA and CDR2 YNFKEQ. The CDR3 spells CASSHPSGSSYNEQFF. CDR3 bases: TGTGCCAGCAGCCACCCTAGCGGGAGCTCCTACAATGAGCAGTTCTTC.

This clonotype was picked up many times. V is TRBV7-2 and J is TRBJ2-7; unclear D gene. The CDR3 runs 15 residues. With 1 base removed from V and 1 base from J, the gap between germline ends came to 11 bases. The germline V gene has CDR1 SGHTA and CDR2 FQGNSA. The CDR3 protein is CASSLGSSTSYEQYF. For the CDR3, the DNA is TGTGCCAGCAGCTTAGGTAGCTCGACTTCCTACGAGCAGTACTTC.

Of note for this clonotype: Just one base apart from a much larger clone, this may be a read error. The chain links TRBV7-9 to TRBJ1-1, with D maybe TRBD1 (5 bases). Germline V CDR1 and CDR2: SEHNR, FQNEAQ (reference sequence). The CDR3 sequence is 16 residues long. CDR3 coding DNA: TGTGCCAGCAGCTTCGAATTTGGGGCAAAGAACGCTGAAGCTTTCTTT. Protein sequence: CASSFEFGAKNAEAFF.

This clonotype occurred many times. The chain couples TRBV5-5 to TRBJ2-7; either TRBD1 or TRBD2 may supply D (5 bases each). This CDR3 contains 15 residues. CDR1 and CDR2 (germline): SGHKS, YYEKEE (reference sequence). The germline V and J ends were trimmed by 6 bases and 3 bases, with 19 bases remaining between them. The CDR3 region has the DNA TGTGCCAGCACCTCGGGACCGCCTTCATACTACGAGCAGTACTTC. The encoded protein is CASTSGPPSYYEQYF. Full variable domain (remainder filled in from reference TRBV5-5 and TRBJ2-7): DAGVTQSPTHLIKTRGQQVTLRCSPISGHKSVSWYQQVLGQGPQFIFQYYEKEERGRGNFPDRFSARQFPNYSSELNVNALLLGDSALYLCASTSGPPSYYEQYFGPGTRLTVT.